This T cell receptor (beta chain) appears in the sequencing data of a study of shared clonotypes between healthy human individuals. Study observations and caveats: Depth of sequencing was expected to influence donor clonotype sharing. Against clonotypes common to all four donors, non-shared ones had lower generation probabilities.

Using immunoSEQ multiplex PCR, the repertoire was profiled, and TCRdb retains in-frame clones only, with some absent. Of fewer than 800,000 clones listed, 92% are singletons. As for this clone: Its specificity is unknown. Additional DNA sequences in this sample encode the identical CDR3.

Naive CD8 populations comprised CD45RO-negative cells positively selected for CCR7, excluding terminally differentiated effector memory CD45RA+ cells. Donors, healthy HIV-negative adults, lacked recent acute infections or vaccinations. Sequencing was performed on naive CD8+ T cells sorted from blood. This sequence was found in a man aged 25-45 years in good health.

DNA of the CDR3: TGTGCCAGCAGCTTAGGGACTAGCGGGAGCTACGAGCAGTACTTC. This codes for CASSLGTSGSYEQYF. The chain combines TRBV7-7 with TRBJ2-7; 13 bases map to TRBD2. Germline V gene data show CDR1 as SSHAT and CDR2 as FNYEAQ (reference sequence). This CDR3 is built from 15 residues. Germline trimming cut 1 base from V and 3 bases from J; bases unmatched to any gene: 0.